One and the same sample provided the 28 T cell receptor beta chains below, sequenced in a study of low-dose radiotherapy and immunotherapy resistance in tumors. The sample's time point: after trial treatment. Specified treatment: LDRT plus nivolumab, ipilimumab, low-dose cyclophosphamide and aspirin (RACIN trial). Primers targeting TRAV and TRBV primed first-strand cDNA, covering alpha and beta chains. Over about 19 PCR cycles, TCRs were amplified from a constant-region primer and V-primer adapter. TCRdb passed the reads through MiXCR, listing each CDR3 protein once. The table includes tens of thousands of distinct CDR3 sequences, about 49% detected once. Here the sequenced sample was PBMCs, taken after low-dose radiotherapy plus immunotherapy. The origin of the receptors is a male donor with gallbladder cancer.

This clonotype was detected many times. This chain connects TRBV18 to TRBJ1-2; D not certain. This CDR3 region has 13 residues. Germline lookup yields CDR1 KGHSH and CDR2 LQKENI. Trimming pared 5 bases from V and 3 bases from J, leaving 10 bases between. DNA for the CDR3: TGTGCCAGCTCAGCCGGGTCGGACTATGGCTACACCTTC. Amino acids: CASSAGSDYGYTF.

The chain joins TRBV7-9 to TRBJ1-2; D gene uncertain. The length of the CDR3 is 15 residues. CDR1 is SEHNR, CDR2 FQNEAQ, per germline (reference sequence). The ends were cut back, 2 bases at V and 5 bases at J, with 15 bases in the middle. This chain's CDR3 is CASSLQQWADYGYTF. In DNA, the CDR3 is TGTGCCAGCAGCTTACAACAGTGGGCAGATTATGGCTACACCTTC.

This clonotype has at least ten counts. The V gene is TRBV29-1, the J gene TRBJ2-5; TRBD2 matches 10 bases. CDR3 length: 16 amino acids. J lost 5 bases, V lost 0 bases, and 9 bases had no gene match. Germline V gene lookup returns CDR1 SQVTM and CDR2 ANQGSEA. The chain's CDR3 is CSVEDRERGGVETQYF. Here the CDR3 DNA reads TGCAGCGTTGAAGATAGGGAGCGGGGGGGCGTGGAGACCCAGTACTTC.

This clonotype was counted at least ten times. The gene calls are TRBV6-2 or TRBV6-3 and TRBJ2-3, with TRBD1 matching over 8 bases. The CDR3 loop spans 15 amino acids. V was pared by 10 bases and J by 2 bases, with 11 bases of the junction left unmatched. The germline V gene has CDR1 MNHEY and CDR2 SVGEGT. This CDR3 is CATRGRGPNTDTQYF. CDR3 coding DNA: TGTGCCACCCGTGGCAGGGGGCCTAACACAGATACGCAGTATTTT.

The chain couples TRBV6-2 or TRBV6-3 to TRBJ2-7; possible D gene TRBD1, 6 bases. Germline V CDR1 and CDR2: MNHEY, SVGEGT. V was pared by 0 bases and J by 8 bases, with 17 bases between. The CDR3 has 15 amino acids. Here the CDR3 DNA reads TGTGCCAGCAGTTACTCCGGGGACATGCCGGGGAAGCAGTACTTC. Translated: CASSYSGDMPGKQYF.

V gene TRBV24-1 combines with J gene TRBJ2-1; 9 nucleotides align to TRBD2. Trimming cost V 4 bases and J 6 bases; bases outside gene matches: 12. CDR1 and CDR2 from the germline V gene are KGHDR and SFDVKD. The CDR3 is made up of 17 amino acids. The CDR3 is CATSDRTRVAGVNEQFF. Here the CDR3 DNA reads TGTGCCACCAGTGACCGTACCCGAGTAGCGGGAGTCAATGAGCAGTTCTTC.

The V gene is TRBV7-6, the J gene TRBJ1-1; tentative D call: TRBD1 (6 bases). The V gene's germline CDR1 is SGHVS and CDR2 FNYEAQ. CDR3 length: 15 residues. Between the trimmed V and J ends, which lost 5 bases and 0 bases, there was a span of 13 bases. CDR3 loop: CASSQGQGVNTEAFF. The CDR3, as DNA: TGTGCCAGCAGCCAGGGACAAGGGGTGAACACTGAAGCTTTCTTT.

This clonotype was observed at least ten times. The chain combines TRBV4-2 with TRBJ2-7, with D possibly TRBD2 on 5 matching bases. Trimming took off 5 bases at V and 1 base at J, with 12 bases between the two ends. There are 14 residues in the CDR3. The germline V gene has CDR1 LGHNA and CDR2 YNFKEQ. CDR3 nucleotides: TGTGCCAGCAGCTCGAAGGGAGTATCCTACGAGCAGTACTTC. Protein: CASSSKGVSYEQYF.

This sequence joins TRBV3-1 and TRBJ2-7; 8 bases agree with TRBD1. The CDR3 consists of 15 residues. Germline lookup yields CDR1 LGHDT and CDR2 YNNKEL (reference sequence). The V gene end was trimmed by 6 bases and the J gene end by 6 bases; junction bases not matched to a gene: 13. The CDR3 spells CASRDGQGKFREQYF. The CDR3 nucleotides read TGTGCCAGCAGAGACGGACAGGGAAAGTTTCGCGAGCAGTACTTC.

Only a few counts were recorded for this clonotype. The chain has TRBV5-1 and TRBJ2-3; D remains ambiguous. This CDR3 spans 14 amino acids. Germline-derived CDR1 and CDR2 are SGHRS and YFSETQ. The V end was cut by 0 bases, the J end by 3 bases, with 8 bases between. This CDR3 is CASSLALGTDTQYF. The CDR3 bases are TGCGCCAGCAGCTTGGCTCTGGGGACAGATACGCAGTATTTT.

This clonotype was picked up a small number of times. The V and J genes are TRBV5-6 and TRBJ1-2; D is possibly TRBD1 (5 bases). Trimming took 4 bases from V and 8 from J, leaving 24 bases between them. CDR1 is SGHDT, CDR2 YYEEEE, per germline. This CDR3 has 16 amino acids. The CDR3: CASSPDSLIHAEGYTF. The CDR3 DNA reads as TGTGCCAGCAGCCCCGACAGCTTAATCCACGCGGAGGGCTACACCTTC.

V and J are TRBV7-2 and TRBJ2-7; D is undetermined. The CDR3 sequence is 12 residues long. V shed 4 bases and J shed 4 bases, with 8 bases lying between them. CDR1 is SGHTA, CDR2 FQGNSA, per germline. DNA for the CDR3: TGTGCCAGCAGCTCTTCCCTTTACGAGCAGTACTTC. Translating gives CASSSSLYEQYF. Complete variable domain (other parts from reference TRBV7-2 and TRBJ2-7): GAGVSQSPSNKVTEKGKDVELRCDPISGHTALYWYRQSLGQGLEFLIYFQGNSAPDKSGLPSDRFSAERTGGSVSTLTIQRTQQEDSAVYLCASSSSLYEQYFGPGTRLTVT.

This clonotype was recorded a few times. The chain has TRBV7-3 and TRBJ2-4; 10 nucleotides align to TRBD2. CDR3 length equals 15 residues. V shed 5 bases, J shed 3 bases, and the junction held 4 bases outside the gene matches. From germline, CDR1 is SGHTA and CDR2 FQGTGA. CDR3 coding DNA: TGTGCCAGCAGCCCCCAGCGGGGGGGCAAAAACATTCAGTACTTC. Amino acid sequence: CASSPQRGGKNIQYF.

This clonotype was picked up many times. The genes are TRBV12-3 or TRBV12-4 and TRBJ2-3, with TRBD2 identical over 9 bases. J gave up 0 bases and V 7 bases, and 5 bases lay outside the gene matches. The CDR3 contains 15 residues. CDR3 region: CASNLSGGSTDTQYF. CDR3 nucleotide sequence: TGTGCCAGCAACCTTAGCGGGGGCAGCACAGATACGCAGTATTTT.

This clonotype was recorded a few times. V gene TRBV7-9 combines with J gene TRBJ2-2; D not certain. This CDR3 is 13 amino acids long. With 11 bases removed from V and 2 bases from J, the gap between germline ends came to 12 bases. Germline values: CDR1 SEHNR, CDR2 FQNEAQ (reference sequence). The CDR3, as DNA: TGTGCCGGAACTTGGGCCAACACCGGGGAGCTGTTTTTT. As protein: CAGTWANTGELFF.

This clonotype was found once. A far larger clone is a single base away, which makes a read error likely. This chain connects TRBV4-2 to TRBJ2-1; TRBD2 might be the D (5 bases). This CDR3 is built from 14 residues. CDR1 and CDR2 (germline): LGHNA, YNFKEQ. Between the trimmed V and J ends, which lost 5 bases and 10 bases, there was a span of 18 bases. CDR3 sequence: CASSSKGVSYEQFF. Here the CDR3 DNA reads TGTGCCAGCAGCTCGAAGGGAGTATCCTACGAGCAGTTCTTC.

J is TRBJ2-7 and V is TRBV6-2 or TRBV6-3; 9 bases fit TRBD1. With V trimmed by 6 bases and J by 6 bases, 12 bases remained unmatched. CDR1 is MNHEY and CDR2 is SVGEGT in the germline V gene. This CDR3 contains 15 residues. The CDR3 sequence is CASRQGTGRLGEQYF. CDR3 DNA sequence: TGTGCCAGCAGACAAGGGACAGGGCGTTTAGGCGAGCAGTACTTC.

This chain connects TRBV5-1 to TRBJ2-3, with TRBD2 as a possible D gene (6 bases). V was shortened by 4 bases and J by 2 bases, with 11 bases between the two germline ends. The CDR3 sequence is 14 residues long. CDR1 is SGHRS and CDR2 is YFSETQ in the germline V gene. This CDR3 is CASSLSGSTDTQYF. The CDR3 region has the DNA TGCGCCAGCAGCCTTAGCGGTTCCACAGATACGCAGTATTTT.

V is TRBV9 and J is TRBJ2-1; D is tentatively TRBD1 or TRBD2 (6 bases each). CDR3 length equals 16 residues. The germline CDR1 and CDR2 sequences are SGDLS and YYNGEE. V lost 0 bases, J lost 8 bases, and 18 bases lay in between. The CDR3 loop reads CASSVVEGGVLDEQFF. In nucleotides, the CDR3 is TGTGCCAGCAGCGTAGTGGAGGGGGGCGTGCTCGATGAGCAGTTCTTC.

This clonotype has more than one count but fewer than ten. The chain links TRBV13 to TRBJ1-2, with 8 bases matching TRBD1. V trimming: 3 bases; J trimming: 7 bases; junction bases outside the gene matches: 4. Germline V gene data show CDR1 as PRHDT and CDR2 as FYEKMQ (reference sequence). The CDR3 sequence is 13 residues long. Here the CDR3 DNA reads TGTGCCAGCAGCTTCCGGACAGGGCTTGGCTACACCTTC. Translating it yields CASSFRTGLGYTF.

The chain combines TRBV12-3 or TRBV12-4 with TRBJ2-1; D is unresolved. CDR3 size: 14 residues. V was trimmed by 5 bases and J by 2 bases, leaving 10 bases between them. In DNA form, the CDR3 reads TGTGCCAGCAGTGCCCGAGGAGCCTACAATGAGCAGTTCTTC. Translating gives CASSARGAYNEQFF.

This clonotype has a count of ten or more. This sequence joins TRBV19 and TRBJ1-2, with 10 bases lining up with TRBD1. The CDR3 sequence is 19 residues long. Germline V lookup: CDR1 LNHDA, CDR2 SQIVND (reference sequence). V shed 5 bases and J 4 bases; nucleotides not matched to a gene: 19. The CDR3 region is CASSSQRYGTGDKGYGYTF. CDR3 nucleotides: TGTGCCAGTAGTTCCCAACGCTACGGGACAGGGGACAAAGGCTATGGCTACACCTTC. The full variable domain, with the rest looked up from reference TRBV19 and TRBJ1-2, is DGGITQSPKYLFRKEGQNVTLSCEQNLNHDAMYWYRQDPGQGLRLIYYSQIVNDFQKGDIAEGYSVSREKKESFPLTVTSAQKNPTAFYLCASSSQRYGTGDKGYGYTFGSGTRLTVV.

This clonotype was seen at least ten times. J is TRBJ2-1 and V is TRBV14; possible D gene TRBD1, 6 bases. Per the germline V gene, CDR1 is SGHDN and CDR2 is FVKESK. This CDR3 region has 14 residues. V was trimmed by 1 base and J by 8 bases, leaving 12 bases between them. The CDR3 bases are TGTGCCAGCAGCCAAGCGGACAGATATCATGAGCAGTTCTTC. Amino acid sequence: CASSQADRYHEQFF.

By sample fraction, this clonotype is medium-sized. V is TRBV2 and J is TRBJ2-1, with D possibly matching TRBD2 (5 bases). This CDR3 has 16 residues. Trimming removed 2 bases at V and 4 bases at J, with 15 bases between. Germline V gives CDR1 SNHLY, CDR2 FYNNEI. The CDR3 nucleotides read TGTGCCAGCAGTGAACGAGGGCTAACCCCTTACAATGAGCAGTTCTTC. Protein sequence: CASSERGLTPYNEQFF.

CDR3 in DNA: TGCAGCGTTGACAGGGGGCCCGGCGGCTACACCTTC. It encodes CSVDRGPGGYTF. The rearrangement links TRBV29-1 to TRBJ1-2, with 8 nucleotides matching TRBD1. From germline, CDR1 is SQVTM and CDR2 ANQGSEA. The V segment lost 3 bases and the J segment 8 bases; nucleotides outside the gene matches: 5. The CDR3 has 12 residues.

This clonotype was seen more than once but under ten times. The DNA for the CDR3 is TGTGCCAGCAGTTTTACTAGCGGGAGACGTATTGGTTTGGATACGCAGTATTTT. Its protein product is CASSFTSGRRIGLDTQYF. The chain uses TRBV28 and TRBJ2-3, with 11 nucleotides matching TRBD2. CDR3 length equals 18 residues. The ends lost 3 bases at V and 6 bases at J; junction bases unmatched: 14. The V gene's germline CDR1 is MDHEN and CDR2 SYDVKM.

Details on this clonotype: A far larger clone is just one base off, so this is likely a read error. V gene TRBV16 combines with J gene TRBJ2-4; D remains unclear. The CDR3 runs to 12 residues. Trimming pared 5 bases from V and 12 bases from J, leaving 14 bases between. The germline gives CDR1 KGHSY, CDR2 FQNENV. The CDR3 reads CASSLTDLTQYF. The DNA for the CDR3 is TGTGCCAGCAGCTTAACAGACCTAACTCAGTACTTC.

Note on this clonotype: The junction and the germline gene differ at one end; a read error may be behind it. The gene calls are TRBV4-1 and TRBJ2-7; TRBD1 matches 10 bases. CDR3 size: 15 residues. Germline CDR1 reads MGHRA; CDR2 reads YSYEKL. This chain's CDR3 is CANSHPGQGVHEQYF. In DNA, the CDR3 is TGCGCCAACAGCCACCCTGGACAGGGGGTCCACGAGCAGTACTTC.